This entry is about one T cell receptor (beta chain). This record belongs to a study of blood T cell repertoires in COVID-19. In the study overall: The United States, Italy and Spain supplied acute and convalescent COVID-19 samples. The analysed material was cDNA or gDNA that came from T cells, B-cell-depleted T cells, or PBMCs.

The V and J ends lost 4 bases and 4 bases, in that order; junction bases with no gene match: 6. Germline V lookup: CDR1 SGHKS, CDR2 YYEKEE (reference sequence). CDR3 length: 15 residues. As processed by the authors: Researchers report that nucleated cell counts were estimated from reference gene primer amplification. The assay was immunoSEQ multiplex PCR, and TCRdb's table has in-frame clones only and misses some. V and J calls and clone size follow that table, whereas D and trimming were derived from the DNA. The table includes 150,000 to 200,000 clones, 85% detected once. This clonotype was obtained from a woman aged 55-69 years with acute or convalescent COVID-19. The sequenced sample consisted of peripheral blood. This chain uses TRBV5-5 with TRBJ2-3, with 10 bases aligning to TRBD1. CDR3: CASSTRTGGSDTQYF. In DNA form, the CDR3 reads TGTGCCAGCAGCACCCGGACAGGGGGATCAGATACGCAGTATTTT. The full variable domain, rest sourced from reference TRBV5-5 and TRBJ2-3, is DAGVTQSPTHLIKTRGQQVTLRCSPISGHKSVSWYQQVLGQGPQFIFQYYEKEERGRGNFPDRFSARQFPNYSSELNVNALLLGDSALYLCASSTRTGGSDTQYFGPGTRLTVL.